A single sample gave rise to the 20 T cell receptor beta chains below, sequenced in a study of early stage breast cancer tumors. The assay was immunoSEQ multiplex PCR, and TCRdb's table has in-frame clones only and misses some. The data hold 50,000 or so clones, with roughly four fifths observed a single time. Source material: blood. The receptors derive from a person aged 50-59 years with breast cancer.

The chain links TRBV7-8 to TRBJ2-7; 8 bases match TRBD2. This CDR3 has 14 residues. Losses at the gene ends were 6 bases for V and 2 bases for J; bases not matched to a gene: 6. Germline loops: CDR1 SGHVS, CDR2 FQNEAQ. The CDR3 is CASRTGGAPYEQYF. CDR3 bases: TGTGCCAGCAGGACGGGGGGGGCTCCCTACGAGCAGTACTTC.

The chain recombines TRBV6-6 with TRBJ2-5; D perhaps matches TRBD1 (6 bases). The CDR3 is made up of 12 amino acids. V was cut by 8 bases and J by 2 bases, with 9 bases left in between. Germline V gene sequence: CDR1 MNHNY, CDR2 SVGAGI (reference sequence). The CDR3 bases are TGTGCCAGCGGGACAAGTCAAGAGACCCAGTACTTC. Protein sequence: CASGTSQETQYF.

V usage is TRBV6-1 and J usage is TRBJ2-7; D is undetermined. Germline V gene sequence: CDR1 MNHNS, CDR2 SASEGT. Trimming stripped 5 bases from V and 3 bases from J, with 8 bases between. The CDR3 totals 12 residues. The CDR3 DNA follows: TGTGCCAGCAGTTGGCAGCACTACGAGCAGTACTTC. The encoded protein is CASSWQHYEQYF.

This rearrangement joins TRBV27 to TRBJ1-4, with D unclear. With 4 bases removed from V and 8 bases from J, the gap between germline ends came to 14 bases. Germline values: CDR1 MNHEY, CDR2 SMNVEV (reference sequence). CDR3 size: 14 residues. CDR3 DNA sequence: TGTGCCAGCAGTTCTCTTAGTTTAACCGAAAAACTGTTTTTT. It yields the protein CASSSLSLTEKLFF.

This chain connects TRBV19 to TRBJ1-1; tentatively, D is TRBD1 (6 bases). The CDR3 has 14 residues. Germline V lookup: CDR1 LNHDA, CDR2 SQIVND (reference sequence). Trimming pared 5 bases from V and 3 bases from J, leaving 13 bases between. The CDR3 spells CASSPRGVYTEAFF. The CDR3, as DNA: TGTGCCAGTAGTCCAAGGGGGGTGTACACTGAAGCTTTCTTT. Full variable domain (rest looked up from reference TRBV19 and TRBJ1-1): DGGITQSPKYLFRKEGQNVTLSCEQNLNHDAMYWYRQDPGQGLRLIYYSQIVNDFQKGDIAEGYSVSREKKESFPLTVTSAQKNPTAFYLCASSPRGVYTEAFFGQGTRLTVV.

V is TRBV2 and J is TRBJ2-5; 10 nucleotides agree with TRBD1. V lost 4 bases and J lost 5; bases outside the gene matches: 7. This CDR3 spans 15 amino acids. Germline lookup yields CDR1 SNHLY and CDR2 FYNNEI. CDR3 region: CASSVGTGVQETQYF. The CDR3 DNA is TGTGCCAGCAGTGTCGGGACAGGGGTGCAGGAGACCCAGTACTTC.

This chain links TRBV5-6 with TRBJ2-7; either TRBD1 or TRBD2 may supply D (5 bases each). The V gene lost 0 bases and the J gene lost 7 bases, with 14 bases spanning the gap. The CDR3 totals 14 residues. Germline V gene sequence: CDR1 SGHDT, CDR2 YYEEEE. In DNA, the CDR3 is TGTGCCAGCAGCTTGGGGTCGGGGCCCCGGGAGCAGTACTTC. It is translated as CASSLGSGPREQYF.

The genes are TRBV2 and TRBJ2-5; D is possibly TRBD1 (5 bases). The length of the CDR3 is 14 residues. Germline assignment: CDR1 SNHLY and CDR2 FYNNEI. V was trimmed by 6 bases and J by 2 bases, leaving 13 bases between them. Here the CDR3 reads CASSVRAGQETQYF. In DNA form, the CDR3 reads TGTGCCAGCAGCGTCAGGGCAGGTCAAGAGACCCAGTACTTC.

The gene calls are TRBV9 and TRBJ2-2; D could derive from TRBD1 or TRBD2 (5 bases each). Per germline, CDR1 SGDLS and CDR2 YYNGEE. V was shortened by 3 bases and J by 0 bases, with 6 bases between the two germline ends. CDR3 length: 14 residues. CDR3 amino acids: CASSGGPNTGELFF. The CDR3 bases are TGTGCCAGCAGCGGGGGACCGAACACCGGGGAGCTGTTTTTT.

This CDR3 is CASSLGGVNTGELFF. CDR3 sequence (DNA): TGTGCCAGCAGTTTAGGGGGGGTCAACACCGGGGAGCTGTTTTTT. The chain links TRBV28 to TRBJ2-2; the match to TRBD2 covers 7 bases. This CDR3 has 15 residues. Germline CDR1 MDHEN, CDR2 SYDVKM. V lost 2 bases and J lost 2; bases outside the gene matches: 2.

The V and J genes are TRBV4-1 and TRBJ2-7, with unresolved D. The V gene lost 4 bases and the J gene lost 1 base, with 11 bases spanning the gap. CDR1 is MGHRA, CDR2 YSYEKL, per germline. The CDR3 length is 14 residues. CDR3 sequence (DNA): TGCGCCAGCAGCCTCGAGCTAGGGTCCTACGAGCAGTACTTC. This encodes CASSLELGSYEQYF.

The gene calls are TRBV19 and TRBJ2-2, with 8 bases lining up with TRBD1. CDR1 and CDR2 (germline): LNHDA, SQIVND (reference sequence). This CDR3 is 17 amino acids long. The ends lost 7 bases at V and 2 bases at J; junction bases unmatched: 12. In DNA form, the CDR3 reads TGTGCCAGTAAGGGTGACAGGGGAATACCAAACACCGGGGAGCTGTTTTTT. Protein: CASKGDRGIPNTGELFF.

CDR3 amino acids: CASSPQGVGQYF. The CDR3 DNA is TGTGCCAGCAGCCCCCAGGGAGTCGGGCAGTACTTC. The chain joins TRBV11-2 to TRBJ2-7; D is possibly TRBD1 or TRBD2 (5 bases each). V shed 5 bases and J shed 9 bases, with 14 bases lying between them. The germline gives CDR1 SGHAT, CDR2 FQNNGV. The CDR3 spans 12 residues.

This chain connects TRBV7-2 to TRBJ2-2; 8 bases agree with TRBD2. The V gene's germline CDR1 is SGHTA and CDR2 FQGNSA. CDR3 length equals 15 residues. V trimming: 6 bases; J trimming: 5 bases; junction bases outside the gene matches: 8. The CDR3 DNA sequence: TGTGCCAGCAGGCGGGGTGCGGGAGGAACCGGGGAGCTGTTTTTT. It specifies CASRRGAGGTGELFF.

A single count supports this clone. The rearrangement uses TRBV6-6 and TRBJ2-7, with D perhaps TRBD2 (6 bases). This CDR3 spans 14 amino acids. Germline V gene data show CDR1 as MNHNY and CDR2 as SVGAGI (reference sequence). V shed 5 bases and J shed 3 bases, with 14 bases lying between them. In DNA, the CDR3 is TGTGCCAGCAGTAACCCGGGACTCCACTACGAGCAGTACTTC. Its translation: CASSNPGLHYEQYF.

The chain carries TRBV5-8 and TRBJ1-6; 9 bases align to TRBD1. V shed 4 bases, J shed 7 bases, and the junction held 6 bases outside the gene matches. The CDR3 loop spans 15 amino acids. The germline V gene encodes CDR1 SGHTS and CDR2 YDEGEE. This CDR3 is CASSLGQGRNSPLHF. The CDR3 DNA reads TGTGCCAGCAGCCTTGGACAGGGGCGGAATTCACCCCTCCACTTT.

This clone is medium-sized in the sample. V is TRBV7-8 and J is TRBJ1-1; the D gene is possibly TRBD1 (5 bases). The CDR3 is 16 amino acids. Trimming removed 5 bases from V and 5 bases from J, with 21 bases in between. Germline CDR1 and CDR2: SGHVS and FQNEAQ. The CDR3 nucleotides read TGTGCCAGCAGCATCGGGGGTTTCGGTGACAAAACTGAAGCTTTCTTT. This sequence encodes CASSIGGFGDKTEAFF.

J is TRBJ2-3 and V is TRBV27; 16 nucleotides agree with TRBD2. V shed 3 bases and J 4 bases; nucleotides not matched to a gene: 4. This CDR3 has 17 amino acids. From germline, CDR1 is MNHEY and CDR2 SMNVEV (reference sequence). The CDR3 nucleotides read TGTGCCAGCAGTTTCTCGGGACTAGCGGGGGGGCCAGATACGCAGTATTTT. Amino acid sequence: CASSFSGLAGGPDTQYF.

The chain employs TRBV5-6 and TRBJ2-1; 13 bases line up with TRBD2. V lost 0 bases and J lost 9; bases outside the gene matches: 6. Germline CDR1 is SGHDT and CDR2 is YYEEEE. CDR3 length: 16 amino acids. The CDR3 nucleotides read TGTGCCAGCAGCTTGGGGACTAGCGGGAGCATCGGTGAGCAGTTCTTC. This encodes CASSLGTSGSIGEQFF.

This clone showed up just once. The V call is TRBV5-1, the J call TRBJ2-6; maybe TRBD1 (5 bases). The V end was cut by 1 base, the J end by 2 bases, with 7 bases between. This CDR3 spans 15 amino acids. Germline V lookup: CDR1 SGHRS, CDR2 YFSETQ. The DNA for the CDR3 is TGCGCCAGCAGCTTGACAGGCGCTGGGGCCAACGTCCTGACTTTC. Translation: CASSLTGAGANVLTF.